The rows below give T cell receptor beta chains drawn from one sample of a study of CD8 T cells in Susac syndrome. TCRdb recomputed calls from the immunoSEQ multiplex PCR reads with MiXCR, one row per CDR3 protein. The repertoire includes approximately 110,000 distinct CDR3 sequences, around 94% of them detected once, and 0.07% to 0.09% sits in the top ten. Source material: CD4+ T cells from PBMCs. Every receptor here comes from a human donor in good health. The CDR3 runs from the conserved cysteine through the conserved F or W. The D gene is left open where the match is weak. A clone size is listed for some rows: how often the clone was seen (once, few, many), or a class if it is expanded.

J gene	D gene	V gene	clone size	CDR3 protein	CDR3 DNA
TRBJ2-2	TRBD1	TRBV3-1	NA	CASSHHRGKRTGELFF	TGTGCCAGCAGCCACCACAGGGGGAAAAGGACCGGGGAGCTGTTTTTT
TRBJ2-1	NA	TRBV6-5	NA	CARLPGPPKQFF	TGTGCCAGACTTCCGGGACCCCCGAAGCAGTTCTTC
TRBJ2-7	NA	TRBV12-3/TRBV12-4	NA	CASSLDQREQYF	TGTGCCAGCAGTTTAGACCAGCGCGAGCAGTACTTC
TRBJ1-5	TRBD1	TRBV20-1	NA	CSARAGTADNQPQHF	TGCAGTGCTAGAGCCGGGACAGCTGACAATCAGCCCCAGCATTTT
TRBJ2-1	NA	TRBV29-1	NA	CSVQGRVWGSYNEQFF	TGCAGCGTCCAAGGCCGGGTTTGGGGATCCTACAATGAGCAGTTCTTC
TRBJ1-1	NA	TRBV30	NA	CAWTPTGAGTEAFF	TGTGCCTGGACCCCAACGGGGGCAGGAACTGAAGCTTTCTTT
TRBJ2-5	NA	TRBV5-4	NA	CASSLNRQETQYF	TGTGCCAGCAGCTTGAACAGACAAGAGACCCAGTACTTC
TRBJ1-1	NA	TRBV20-1	NA	CSARYISEAFF	TGCAGTGCTAGATATATTTCTGAAGCTTTCTTT
TRBJ1-1	TRBD1	TRBV10-3	NA	CAITDPGTGGYTEAFF	TGTGCCATCACCGACCCCGGGACAGGGGGCTACACTGAAGCTTTCTTT
TRBJ2-7	TRBD2	TRBV7-2	once	CASTPRASGIREQYF	TGTGCCAGCACACCAAGGGCTAGCGGGATCCGCGAGCAGTACTTC
TRBJ2-3	NA	TRBV6-2/TRBV6-3	NA	CATLLAATDTQYF	TGTGCCACCTTGTTGGCCGCCACAGATACGCAGTATTTT
TRBJ2-5	TRBD1	TRBV29-1	once	CSVGEGDRSTQYF	TGCAGCGTTGGCGAGGGGGACAGGTCGACCCAGTACTTC
TRBJ1-5	NA	TRBV23-1	NA	CASSQFRTDHQPQHF	TGCGCCAGCAGTCAATTTAGGACAGACCATCAGCCCCAGCATTTT
TRBJ1-1	TRBD1	TRBV9	NA	CASSPRGPGTEAFF	TGTGCCAGCAGCCCCAGGGGGCCGGGTACTGAAGCTTTCTTT
TRBJ1-1	NA	TRBV20-1	NA	CSARHSTGNTEAFF	TGCAGTGCTAGGCACTCCACAGGGAACACTGAAGCTTTCTTT
TRBJ2-5	TRBD2	TRBV20-1	once	CSAKGRGLGGETQYF	TGCAGTGCTAAAGGAAGGGGACTAGGAGGAGAGACCCAGTACTTC
TRBJ1-1	NA	TRBV9	NA	CASSEQGRLNTEVFF	TGTGCCAGCAGCGAGCAGGGACGTCTGAACACTGAAGTTTTCTTT
TRBJ1-1	TRBD1	TRBV7-2	NA	CASSLGQGGGYPEAFF	TGTGCCAGCAGCCTGGGACAGGGCGGCGGTTACCCTGAAGCTTTCTTT
TRBJ1-2	TRBD1	TRBV29-1	NA	CSVSGTGAFYGYTF	TGCAGCGTTTCCGGGACAGGGGCCTTCTATGGCTACACCTTC
TRBJ2-1	NA	TRBV7-9	NA	CASSFSTGASKGYNEQFF	TGTGCCAGCAGCTTTAGTACCGGTGCTAGCAAGGGATACAATGAGCAGTTCTTC
TRBJ1-3	NA	TRBV7-9	few	CASSFGGNTIYF	TGTGCCAGCAGTTTCGGGGGAAACACCATATATTTT
TRBJ1-5	NA	TRBV5-1	once	CASSLSFEDQPQHF	TGCGCCAGCAGCTTATCTTTTGAGGATCAGCCCCAGCATTTT
TRBJ2-7	TRBD1	TRBV20-1	NA	CSGTGGSEQYF	TGCAGTGGGACAGGGGGAAGCGAGCAGTACTTC
TRBJ1-5	NA	TRBV30	NA	CAWSEGVGNQPQHF	TGTGCCTGGAGTGAAGGAGTTGGCAATCAGCCCCAGCATTTT
TRBJ2-7	TRBD2	TRBV5-1	once	CASGAGGPGEQYF	TGCGCCAGCGGAGCGGGAGGGCCGGGCGAGCAGTACTTC
TRBJ2-3	NA	TRBV12-3/TRBV12-4	NA	CASSLGRRFGGLSTDTQYF	TGTGCCAGCAGTTTGGGGCGAAGGTTCGGCGGGCTAAGCACAGATACGCAGTATTTT
TRBJ2-7	NA	TRBV5-6	NA	CASSSFQGGEQYF	TGTGCCAGCAGCTCTTTCCAGGGAGGCGAGCAGTACTTC
TRBJ2-3	TRBD2	TRBV19	NA	CASTLRASGDSTDTQYF	TGTGCCAGTACCCTCCGGGCTAGCGGGGACTCCACAGATACGCAGTATTTT